The next 21 T cell receptor beta chains were all read from a single sample in a study of blood T cell repertoires in COVID-19 (dated by TCRdb to the early 2020s). The library was built by means of the immunoSEQ multiplex PCR assay. TCRdb re-hosts the immuneACCESS table, in-frame sequences only. Its copies lack some clones; in the studies checked, an unresolved V gene accounts for under half of them, and the cause for the rest is not known. The sample table records under 250,000 clones; 85% to 90% of these occur just once. Together, the top ten hold 1.5% to 2% of the sample. What was sequenced was PBMCs or T cells enriched from blood (not recorded which). The receptors here all came from a man aged 35-49 years who had recovered from COVID-19.

The CDR3 nucleotides are TGTGCCAGCAGCCAAGTACGAGAATTGCCGACTGAAGCTTTCTTT. Translation: CASSQVRELPTEAFF. The rearrangement joins TRBV3-1 (or the pseudogene TRBV3-2) to TRBJ1-1; D not resolved. The CDR3 loop spans 15 amino acids. The germline gives CDR1 LGHDT, CDR2 YNNKEL (reference sequence). Trimming took 1 base from V and 5 from J, leaving 14 bases between them.

This rearrangement joins TRBV7-8 to TRBJ2-3, with 10 bases lining up with TRBD2. There are 17 residues in the CDR3. V was clipped by 5 bases and J by 3 bases; unmatched bases: 11. The germline V gene encodes CDR1 SGHVS and CDR2 FQNEAQ. The chain's CDR3 is CASSELKGLAETDTQYF. The CDR3 DNA follows: TGTGCCAGCAGCGAATTGAAAGGACTAGCGGAGACAGATACGCAGTATTTT.

V gene TRBV27 combines with J gene TRBJ2-6; tentatively, D is TRBD2 (6 bases). V lost 2 bases and J 0 bases, leaving 11 bases between the germline ends. The CDR3 loop spans 17 amino acids. Germline CDR1 is MNHEY and CDR2 is SMNVEV (reference sequence). The CDR3 coding sequence is TGTGCCAGCAGTTTAGGTGGGGACTCCTCTGGGGCCAACGTCCTGACTTTC. This codes for CASSLGGDSSGANVLTF.

This CDR3 reads CASSPPAGPDNEKLFF. In DNA form, the CDR3 reads TGTGCCAGCTCACCCCCCGCAGGGCCCGATAATGAAAAACTGTTTTTT. The V gene is TRBV18, the J gene TRBJ1-4; possibly TRBD1 for D (5 bases). CDR1 is KGHSH and CDR2 is LQKENI in the germline V gene. The CDR3 has 16 residues. Trimming shortened V by 3 bases and J by 4 bases, and 15 bases separated the two germline ends.

The V gene is TRBV20-1, the J gene TRBJ2-7; no clear D gene. The CDR3 length is 11 residues. V was cut by 3 bases and J by 5 bases, with 8 bases left in between. Germline CDR1 DFQATT, CDR2 SNEGSKA (reference sequence). The CDR3 DNA reads as TGCAGTGCTAGTCTCAGGAACGAGCAGTACTTC. This translates into CSASLRNEQYF.

This clone was recorded only once. The chain links TRBV9 to TRBJ2-3, with 10 positions matching TRBD2. J lost 7 bases, V lost 1 base, and 3 bases had no gene match. CDR1 is SGDLS and CDR2 is YYNGEE in the germline V gene. This CDR3 region has 14 residues. The CDR3 sequence is CASSVSGGANTQYF. As DNA, the CDR3 is TGTGCCAGCAGCGTAAGCGGGGGGGCAAATACGCAGTATTTT.

V gene TRBV7-2 combines with J gene TRBJ2-1; weak D call: TRBD2 (6 bases). The V end was cut by 5 bases, the J end by 2 bases, with 10 bases between. Germline CDR1 is SGHTA and CDR2 is FQGNSA. The CDR3 covers 14 residues. CDR3 residues: CASSTAGTYNEQFF. CDR3 DNA sequence: TGTGCCAGCAGCACCGCGGGGACCTACAATGAGCAGTTCTTC.

The J gene is TRBJ2-3, the V gene TRBV2; tentative D call: TRBD2 (7 bases). V was trimmed by 6 bases and J by 15 bases, leaving 22 bases between them. The germline gives CDR1 SNHLY, CDR2 FYNNEI. CDR3 length equals 13 residues. For the CDR3, the DNA is TGTGCCAGCAGGCCCTTGGGGGGGACACCCGGTTATTTT. Amino acids: CASRPLGGTPGYF.

For the CDR3, the DNA is TGTGCCAGTAATCCACGACGGGGGATTGGCTACACCTTC. It translates to CASNPRRGIGYTF. The chain joins TRBV19 to TRBJ1-2; possible D gene TRBD1, 5 bases. This CDR3 has 13 amino acids. Germline CDR1 LNHDA, CDR2 SQIVND (reference sequence). V lost 7 bases and J lost 7, with 16 bases in between.

The rearrangement links TRBV28 to TRBJ2-7; D is perhaps TRBD2 (6 bases). The V end was cut by 3 bases, the J end by 3 bases, with 12 bases between. The CDR3 loop spans 14 amino acids. Looked up from germline, CDR1 is MDHEN and CDR2 is SYDVKM. CDR3 protein: CASSFLGGSYEQYF. In nucleotides, the CDR3 is TGTGCCAGCAGTTTCTTGGGGGGAAGCTACGAGCAGTACTTC.

CDR3 DNA: TGTGCCAGTAGACGACAGGGGTCTAGCAATCAGCCCCAGCATTTT. The encoded protein is CASRRQGSSNQPQHF. The rearrangement uses TRBV19 and TRBJ1-5; the match to TRBD1 covers 8 bases. V lost 6 bases to trimming and J lost 0 bases; unmatched junction nucleotides: 4. The CDR3 loop spans 15 amino acids. CDR1 LNHDA and CDR2 SQIVND come from the germline V gene (reference sequence).

The chain is built from TRBV3-1 (or the pseudogene TRBV3-2) and TRBJ2-5, with 10 bases aligning to TRBD2. V lost 4 bases to trimming and J lost 4 bases; unmatched junction nucleotides: 6. Per the germline V gene, CDR1 is LGHDT and CDR2 is YNNKEL (reference sequence). The CDR3 contains 15 residues. The CDR3 DNA is TGTGCCAGCAGCCCCCTAGCGGGAGTGCTAGAGACCCAGTACTTC. This gives the protein CASSPLAGVLETQYF.

V is TRBV4-2 and J is TRBJ1-1; TRBD1 aligns across 7 bases. J gave up 1 base and V 2 bases, and 19 bases lay outside the gene matches. Germline loops: CDR1 LGHNA, CDR2 YNFKEQ. The CDR3 spans 20 residues. The CDR3: CASSQKDRTTYLPRNTEAFF. The CDR3 DNA is TGTGCCAGCAGCCAAAAGGACAGGACTACCTACCTACCCAGGAACACTGAAGCTTTCTTT.

The table lists this clone with a count of one. V usage is TRBV7-9 and J usage is TRBJ2-1; weak D call: TRBD1 (6 bases). V lost 3 bases to trimming and J lost 6 bases, with 6 bases between them. The CDR3 sequence is 12 residues long. Per the germline V gene, CDR1 is SEHNR and CDR2 is FQNEAQ (reference sequence). CDR3 amino acids: CASSFRGNEQFF. CDR3 sequence (DNA): TGTGCCAGCAGCTTCAGGGGCAATGAGCAGTTCTTC.

This sequence joins TRBV5-1 and TRBJ2-1; D not resolved. Germline V CDR1 and CDR2: SGHRS, YFSETQ. V was shortened by 1 base and J by 6 bases, with 8 bases between the two germline ends. The length of the CDR3 is 13 residues. The CDR3 sequence is CASSLPQFNEQFF. As DNA, the CDR3 is TGCGCCAGCAGCTTGCCGCAGTTCAATGAGCAGTTCTTC.

V and J are TRBV2 and TRBJ2-2, with 8 nucleotides matching TRBD1. Germline V gene lookup returns CDR1 SNHLY and CDR2 FYNNEI. The V gene end was trimmed by 6 bases and the J gene end by 4 bases; junction bases not matched to a gene: 7. This CDR3 is 15 amino acids long. CDR3 DNA sequence: TGTGCCAGCAGAAAGGGACAGGTGACCACCGGGGAGCTGTTTTTT. It yields the protein CASRKGQVTTGELFF.

The rearrangement links TRBV27 to TRBJ2-7, with a weak D call TRBD2 (6 bases). The CDR3 covers 13 residues. Germline assignment: CDR1 MNHEY and CDR2 SMNVEV (reference sequence). Trimming took off 5 bases at V and 6 bases at J, with 14 bases between the two ends. CDR3 DNA sequence: TGTGCCAGCAGTGCCTCGGGACTTCGCGAGCAGTACTTC. It translates to CASSASGLREQYF.

Comments on this clone: The junction departs from germline at one end; a sequencing error may be responsible. The chain couples TRBV28 to TRBJ2-7; the match to TRBD1 covers 10 bases. The CDR3 loop spans 15 amino acids. Germline CDR1 and CDR2: MDHEN and SYDVKM. The CDR3 spells CASSLSNLGTGAPSF. Written as DNA, the CDR3 is TGTGCCAGCAGTTTATCAAACTTGGGGACAGGGGCGCCCAGCTTC.

This chain links TRBV28 with TRBJ1-2; D perhaps matches TRBD1 (6 bases). Germline lookup yields CDR1 MDHEN and CDR2 SYDVKM. Trimming took 5 bases from V and 4 from J, leaving 11 bases between them. This CDR3 spans 13 amino acids. Written as DNA, the CDR3 is TGTGCCAGCAGTCTCGGACAGATCTATGGCTACACCTTC. It yields the protein CASSLGQIYGYTF.

This chain links TRBV9 with TRBJ1-2, with 7 bases lining up with TRBD1. After removal of 4 bases from V and 7 bases from J, the junction contained 4 bases not matched to a gene. Germline lookup yields CDR1 SGDLS and CDR2 YYNGEE. The CDR3 contains 12 residues. This CDR3 is CASSKGGGGYTF. CDR3 coding DNA: TGTGCCAGCAGCAAAGGGGGCGGTGGCTACACCTTC.

This clone is a singleton in its sample. CDR3: CASKLDRGFTETQYF. DNA for the CDR3: TGTGCCAGCAAGTTGGACAGGGGGTTCACAGAGACCCAGTACTTC. The chain joins TRBV2 to TRBJ2-5; 10 bases align to TRBD1. The J segment lost 4 bases and the V segment lost 7 bases, leaving 9 bases of the junction unmatched. CDR1 SNHLY and CDR2 FYNNEI come from the germline V gene. This CDR3 is built from 15 residues.